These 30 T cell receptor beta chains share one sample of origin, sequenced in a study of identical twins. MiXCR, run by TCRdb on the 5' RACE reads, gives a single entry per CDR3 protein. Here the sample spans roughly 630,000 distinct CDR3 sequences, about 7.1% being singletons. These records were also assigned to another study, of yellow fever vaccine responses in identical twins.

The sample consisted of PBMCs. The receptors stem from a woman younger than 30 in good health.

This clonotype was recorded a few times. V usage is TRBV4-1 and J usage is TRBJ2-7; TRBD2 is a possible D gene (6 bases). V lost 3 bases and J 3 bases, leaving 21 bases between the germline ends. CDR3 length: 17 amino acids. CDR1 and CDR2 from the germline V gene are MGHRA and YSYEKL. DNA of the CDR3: TGCGCCAGCAGCCAGGGCGGAGGGGCTAGTGGACTCTACGAGCAGTACTTC. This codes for CASSQGGGASGLYEQYF.

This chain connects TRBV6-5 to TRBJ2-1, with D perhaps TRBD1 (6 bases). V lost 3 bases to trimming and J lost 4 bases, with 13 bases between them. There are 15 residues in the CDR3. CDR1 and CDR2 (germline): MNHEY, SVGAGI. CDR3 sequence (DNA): TGTGCCAGCAGTTATGGACAAGGGGGATACAATGAGCAGTTCTTC. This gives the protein CASSYGQGGYNEQFF.

CDR3 residues: CSASSGSAKNIQYF. The CDR3, as DNA: TGCAGTGCTAGTAGCGGGAGTGCCAAAAACATTCAGTACTTC. The chain links TRBV20-1 to TRBJ2-4, with 9 positions matching TRBD2. The germline gives CDR1 DFQATT, CDR2 SNEGSKA (reference sequence). CDR3 length: 14 residues. Trimming cost V 3 bases and J 1 base; bases outside gene matches: 1.

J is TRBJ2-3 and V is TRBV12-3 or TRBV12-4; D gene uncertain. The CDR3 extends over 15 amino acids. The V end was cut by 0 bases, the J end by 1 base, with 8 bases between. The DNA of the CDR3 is TGTGCCAGCAGTTTAGCAGCAGTTCGCACAGATACGCAGTATTTT. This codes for CASSLAAVRTDTQYF.

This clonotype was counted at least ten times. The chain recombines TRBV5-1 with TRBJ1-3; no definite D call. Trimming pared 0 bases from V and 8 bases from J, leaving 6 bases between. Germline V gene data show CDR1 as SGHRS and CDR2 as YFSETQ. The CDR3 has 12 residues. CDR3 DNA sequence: TGCGCCAGCAGCTTGGAGGGAGACACCATATATTTT. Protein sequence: CASSLEGDTIYF.

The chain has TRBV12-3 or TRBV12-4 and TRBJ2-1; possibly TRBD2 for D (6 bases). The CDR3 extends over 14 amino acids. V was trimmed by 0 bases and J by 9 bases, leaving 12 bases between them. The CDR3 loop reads CASSLASGRFEQFF. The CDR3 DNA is TGTGCCAGCAGTTTAGCGAGTGGGAGGTTTGAGCAGTTCTTC.

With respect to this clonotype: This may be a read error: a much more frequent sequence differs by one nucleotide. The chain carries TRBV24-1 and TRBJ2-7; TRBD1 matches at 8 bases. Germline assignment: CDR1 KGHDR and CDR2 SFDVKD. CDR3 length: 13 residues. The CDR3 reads CATSETGGYEQCV. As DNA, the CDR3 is TGTGCCACCAGTGAAACAGGGGGATACGAGCAGTGCGTC.

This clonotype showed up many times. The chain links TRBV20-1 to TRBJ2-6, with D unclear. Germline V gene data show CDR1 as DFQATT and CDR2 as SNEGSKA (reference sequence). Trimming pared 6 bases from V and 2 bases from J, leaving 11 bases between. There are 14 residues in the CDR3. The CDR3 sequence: CSATSVPGANVLTF. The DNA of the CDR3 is TGCAGTGCCACATCGGTCCCTGGGGCCAACGTCCTGACTTTC.

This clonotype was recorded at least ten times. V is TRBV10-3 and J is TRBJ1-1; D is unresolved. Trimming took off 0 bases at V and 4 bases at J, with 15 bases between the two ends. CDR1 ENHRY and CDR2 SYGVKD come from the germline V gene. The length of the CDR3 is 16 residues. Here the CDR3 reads CAISESMVRRGTEAFF. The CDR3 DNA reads TGTGCCATCAGTGAGTCGATGGTCCGCCGCGGCACTGAAGCTTTCTTT.

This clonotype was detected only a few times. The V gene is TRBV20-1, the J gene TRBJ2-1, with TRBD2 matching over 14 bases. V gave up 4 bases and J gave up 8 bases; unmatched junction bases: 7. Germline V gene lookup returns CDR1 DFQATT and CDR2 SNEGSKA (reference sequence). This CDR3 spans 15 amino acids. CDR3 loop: CSATGGLAGVYEQFF. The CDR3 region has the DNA TGCAGTGCTACCGGGGGACTAGCGGGAGTTTATGAGCAGTTCTTC.

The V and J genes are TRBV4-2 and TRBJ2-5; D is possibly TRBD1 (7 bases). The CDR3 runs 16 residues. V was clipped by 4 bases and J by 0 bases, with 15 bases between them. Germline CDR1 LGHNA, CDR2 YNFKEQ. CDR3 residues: CASSPAGQIYQETQYF. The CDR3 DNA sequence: TGTGCCAGCAGCCCGGCGGGACAGATATACCAAGAGACCCAGTACTTC.

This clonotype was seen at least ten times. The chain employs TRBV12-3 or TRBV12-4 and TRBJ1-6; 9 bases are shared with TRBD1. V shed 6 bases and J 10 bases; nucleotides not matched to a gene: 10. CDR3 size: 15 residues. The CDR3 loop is CASSPDRGERSPLHF. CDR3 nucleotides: TGTGCCAGCAGCCCCGACAGGGGGGAGAGGTCACCCCTCCACTTT.

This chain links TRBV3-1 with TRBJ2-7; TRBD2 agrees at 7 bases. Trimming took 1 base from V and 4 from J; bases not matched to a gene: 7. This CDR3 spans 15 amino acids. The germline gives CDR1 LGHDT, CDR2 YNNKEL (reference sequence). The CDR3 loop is CASSQGEGGIYEQYF. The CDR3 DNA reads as TGTGCCAGCAGCCAAGGGGAGGGAGGGATATACGAGCAGTACTTC.

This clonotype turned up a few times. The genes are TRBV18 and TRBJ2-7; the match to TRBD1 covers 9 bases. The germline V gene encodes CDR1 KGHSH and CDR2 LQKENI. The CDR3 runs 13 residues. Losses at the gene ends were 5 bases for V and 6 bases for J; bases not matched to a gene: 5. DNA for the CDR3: TGTGCCAGCTCAGGGTGGGACAGGGTCGAGCAGTACTTC. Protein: CASSGWDRVEQYF.

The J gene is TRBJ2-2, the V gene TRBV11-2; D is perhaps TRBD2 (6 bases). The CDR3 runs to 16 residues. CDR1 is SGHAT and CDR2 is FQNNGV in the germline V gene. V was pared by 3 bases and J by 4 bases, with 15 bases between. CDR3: CASSFKAGAGTGELFF. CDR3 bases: TGTGCCAGCAGCTTTAAAGCGGGTGCGGGCACCGGGGAGCTGTTTTTT.

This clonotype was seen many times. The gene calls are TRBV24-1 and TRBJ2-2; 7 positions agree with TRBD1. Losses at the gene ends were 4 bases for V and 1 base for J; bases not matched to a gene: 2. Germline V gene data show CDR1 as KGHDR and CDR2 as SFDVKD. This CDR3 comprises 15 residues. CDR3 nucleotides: TGTGCCACCAGTGAATACAGGGGGAACACCGGGGAGCTGTTTTTT. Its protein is CATSEYRGNTGELFF.

CDR3 sequence reads: CSARDVGNTGELFF. The DNA for the CDR3 is TGCAGTGCTAGAGATGTCGGGAACACCGGGGAGCTGTTTTTT. J is TRBJ2-2 and V is TRBV20-1; D gene uncertain. Per the germline V gene, CDR1 is DFQATT and CDR2 is SNEGSKA (reference sequence). The CDR3 loop spans 14 amino acids. Trimming left V 0 bases short and J 1 base short, with 6 bases between.

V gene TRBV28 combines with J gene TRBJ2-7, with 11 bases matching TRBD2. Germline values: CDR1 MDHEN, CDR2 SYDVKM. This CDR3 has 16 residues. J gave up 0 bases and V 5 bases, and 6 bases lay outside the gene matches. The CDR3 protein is CASSPGTSGGSYEQYF. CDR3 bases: TGTGCCAGCAGTCCAGGGACTAGCGGAGGCTCCTACGAGCAGTACTTC.

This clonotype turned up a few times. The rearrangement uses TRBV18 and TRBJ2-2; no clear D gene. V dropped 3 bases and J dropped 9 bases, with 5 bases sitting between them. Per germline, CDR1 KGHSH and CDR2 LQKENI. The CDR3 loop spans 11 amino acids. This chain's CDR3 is CASSPRRELFF. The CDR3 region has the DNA TGTGCCAGCTCACCCCGAAGGGAGCTGTTTTTT. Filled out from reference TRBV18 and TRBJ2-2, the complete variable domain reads NAGVMQNPRHLVRRRGQEARLRCSPMKGHSHVYWYRQLPEEGLKFMVYLQKENIIDESGMPKERFSAEFPKEGPSILRIQQVVRGDSAAYFCASSPRRELFFGEGSRLTVL.

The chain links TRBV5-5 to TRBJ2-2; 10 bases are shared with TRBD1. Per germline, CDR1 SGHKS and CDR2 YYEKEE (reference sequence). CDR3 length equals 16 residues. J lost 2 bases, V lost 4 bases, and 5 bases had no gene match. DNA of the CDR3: TGTGCCAGCAGCCGAGACAGGGGGCTAAACACCGGGGAGCTGTTTTTT. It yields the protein CASSRDRGLNTGELFF.

This chain's CDR3 is CASRWGLAGTIDEQFF. The CDR3 DNA sequence: TGCGCCAGCAGGTGGGGGCTAGCGGGGACCATCGATGAGCAGTTCTTC. V and J are TRBV5-1 and TRBJ2-1; 9 nucleotides agree with TRBD2. Germline trimming cut 5 bases from V and 8 bases from J; bases unmatched to any gene: 14. The germline V gene encodes CDR1 SGHRS and CDR2 YFSETQ. This CDR3 region has 16 residues.

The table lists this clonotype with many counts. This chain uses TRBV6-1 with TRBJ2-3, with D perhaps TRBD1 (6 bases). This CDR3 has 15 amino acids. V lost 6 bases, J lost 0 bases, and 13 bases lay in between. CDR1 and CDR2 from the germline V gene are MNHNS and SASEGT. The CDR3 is CASSTDSWSTDTQYF. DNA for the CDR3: TGTGCCAGCAGCACGGACAGCTGGAGCACAGATACGCAGTATTTT.

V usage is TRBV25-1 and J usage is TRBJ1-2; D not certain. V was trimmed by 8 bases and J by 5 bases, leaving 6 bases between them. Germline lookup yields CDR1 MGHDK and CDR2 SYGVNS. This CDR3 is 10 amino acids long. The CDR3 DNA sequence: TGTGCCAGCCAAGGTTATGGCTACACCTTC. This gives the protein CASQGYGYTF.

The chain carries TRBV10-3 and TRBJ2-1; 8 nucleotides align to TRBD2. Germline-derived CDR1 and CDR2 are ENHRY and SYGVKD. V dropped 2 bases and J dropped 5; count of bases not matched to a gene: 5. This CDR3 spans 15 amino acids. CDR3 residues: CAISEGSGIDNEQFF. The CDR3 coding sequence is TGTGCCATCAGTGAGGGTAGCGGGATTGACAATGAGCAGTTCTTC.

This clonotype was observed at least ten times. The CDR3 reads CASSLAGQAEAFF. CDR3 in DNA: TGCGCCAGCAGCTTAGCCGGACAGGCTGAAGCTTTCTTT. The chain couples TRBV5-1 to TRBJ1-1, with 7 bases aligning to TRBD1. Germline V gives CDR1 SGHRS, CDR2 YFSETQ. The CDR3 runs 13 residues. J was trimmed by 6 bases and V by 2 bases; bases with no gene match: 4.

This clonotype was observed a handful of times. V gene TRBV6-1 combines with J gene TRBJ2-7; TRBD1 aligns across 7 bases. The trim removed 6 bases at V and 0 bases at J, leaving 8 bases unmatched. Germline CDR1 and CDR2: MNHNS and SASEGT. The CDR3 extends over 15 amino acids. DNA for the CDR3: TGTGCCAGCAGCCCAGCGACAGGGAACTCCTACGAGCAGTACTTC. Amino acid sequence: CASSPATGNSYEQYF.

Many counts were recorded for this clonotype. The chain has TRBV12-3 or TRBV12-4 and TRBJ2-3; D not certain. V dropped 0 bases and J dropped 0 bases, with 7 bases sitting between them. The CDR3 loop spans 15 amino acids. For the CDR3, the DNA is TGTGCCAGCAGTTTAGCGGGCCGGAGCACAGATACGCAGTATTTT. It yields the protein CASSLAGRSTDTQYF.

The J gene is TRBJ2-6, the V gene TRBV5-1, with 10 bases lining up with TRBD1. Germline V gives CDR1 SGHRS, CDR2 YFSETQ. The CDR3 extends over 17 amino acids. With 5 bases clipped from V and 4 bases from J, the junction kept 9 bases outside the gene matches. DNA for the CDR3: TGCGCCAGCAGATCCGGGACAGGGGTTTACGGGGCCAACGTCCTGACTTTC. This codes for CASRSGTGVYGANVLTF.

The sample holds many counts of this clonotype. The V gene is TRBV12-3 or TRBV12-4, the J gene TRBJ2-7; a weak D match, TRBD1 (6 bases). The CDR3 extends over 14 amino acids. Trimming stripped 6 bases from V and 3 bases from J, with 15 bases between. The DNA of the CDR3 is TGTGCCAGCAGCCGGGACACCCCCTTCTACGAGCAGTACTTC. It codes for CASSRDTPFYEQYF.

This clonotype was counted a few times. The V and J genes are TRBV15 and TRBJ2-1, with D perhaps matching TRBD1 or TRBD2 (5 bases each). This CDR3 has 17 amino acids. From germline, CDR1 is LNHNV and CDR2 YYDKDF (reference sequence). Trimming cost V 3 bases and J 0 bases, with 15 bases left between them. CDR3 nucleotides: TGTGCCACCAGCAGCAACCGGGACCCCACCTCCTACAATGAGCAGTTCTTC. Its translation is CATSSNRDPTSYNEQFF.